The rows below give T cell receptor beta chains drawn from one sample of a study of beta chain features in type 1 diabetes. The repertoire was sequenced with immunoSEQ multiplex PCR; TCRdb's copy has only in-frame clones and lacks some. The sample contains nearly 350,000 clones, 9.3% of which appear only once. The sample taken for sequencing was central memory CD4+ T cells from blood. These TCRs come from a man aged 25-45 years with type 1 diabetes. CDR3s include the opening cysteine and the closing phenylalanine or tryptophan.

v_gene: TRBV5-6; j_gene: TRBJ2-1; CDR3aa: CASSSRAEQFF
v_gene: TRBV11-2; j_gene: TRBJ2-3; CDR3aa: CASSLQGTSGNPHTQYF
v_gene: TRBV19; j_gene: TRBJ1-5; CDR3aa: CASSSWTGSSNQPQHF
v_gene: TRBV9; j_gene: .; CDR3aa: CASSVGPGPGYEQYF
v_gene: TRBV9; j_gene: TRBJ1-6; CDR3aa: CASSVGPSPGTGVSPLHF
v_gene: TRBV5-1; j_gene: TRBJ1-2; CDR3aa: CASSLDRYAYTF
v_gene: TRBV7-9; j_gene: TRBJ1-2; CDR3aa: CASTEAGSGYTF
v_gene: TRBV5-1; j_gene: TRBJ2-1; CDR3aa: CASSVSGGYGEQFF
v_gene: TRBV28; j_gene: TRBJ2-3; CDR3aa: CASSGWRGAPDTQYF
v_gene: TRBV14; j_gene: TRBJ2-3; CDR3aa: CASSQDPRGRSTDTQYF
v_gene: TRBV6-5; j_gene: TRBJ1-4; CDR3aa: CASSRRTGGGEKLFF
v_gene: TRBV25-1; j_gene: TRBJ2-3; CDR3aa: CASSEFGKGTDTQYF
v_gene: TRBV7-2; j_gene: TRBJ2-3; CDR3aa: CASSLLAGGSDTQYF
v_gene: TRBV9; j_gene: TRBJ1-5; CDR3aa: CASSVGSQSNQPQHF
v_gene: TRBV7-9; j_gene: TRBJ2-7; CDR3aa: CASSLGRYEQYF
v_gene: TRBV11-2; j_gene: TRBJ2-1; CDR3aa: CASSLEVQSSYNEQFF
v_gene: TRBV7-7; j_gene: TRBJ2-5; CDR3aa: CASSLGGADTETQYF
v_gene: TRBV5-1; j_gene: TRBJ1-2; CDR3aa: CASSPDRHGYTF
v_gene: TRBV2; j_gene: TRBJ1-1; CDR3aa: CASSAGQGKNSATEAFF
v_gene: TRBV28; j_gene: TRBJ2-3; CDR3aa: CASSLSGTGTDTQYF
v_gene: TRBV7-7; j_gene: TRBJ2-1; CDR3aa: CASSLGLAGVNEQFF
v_gene: TRBV5-1; j_gene: TRBJ2-7; CDR3aa: CASSSGQGAHEQYF
v_gene: TRBV5-6; j_gene: TRBJ1-2; CDR3aa: CASSPDRTFALNYGYTF
v_gene: TRBV5-1; j_gene: TRBJ2-5; CDR3aa: CASSLASGQETQYF
v_gene: TRBV27; j_gene: TRBJ1-2; CDR3aa: CASSPRTGGGYGYTF
v_gene: TRBV18; j_gene: TRBJ2-5; CDR3aa: CASSPVGGAEETQYF
v_gene: TRBV10-3; j_gene: TRBJ2-5; CDR3aa: CAISESRETQYF
v_gene: TRBV6-1; j_gene: TRBJ1-2; CDR3aa: CASSEGTSITSYGYTF
v_gene: TRBV10-3; j_gene: TRBJ2-3; CDR3aa: CAIRSTLQGTSTDTQYF
v_gene: TRBV27; j_gene: TRBJ2-2; CDR3aa: CASSSHNTGELFF
v_gene: TRBV5-4; j_gene: TRBJ2-1; CDR3aa: CASSSGGTGANNEQFF
v_gene: TRBV4-1; j_gene: TRBJ2-7; CDR3aa: CASSQDEAGLSYEQYF
v_gene: TRBV7-9; j_gene: TRBJ2-3; CDR3aa: CASSKGSTPTDTQYF
v_gene: TRBV4-1; j_gene: TRBJ2-5; CDR3aa: CASSQEWGKETQYF
v_gene: TRBV9; j_gene: TRBJ2-3; CDR3aa: CASSGTGRVSSTDTQYF
v_gene: TRBV19; j_gene: TRBJ2-3; CDR3aa: CASRKAGGRGTDTQYF
v_gene: TRBV12-2; j_gene: TRBJ2-7; CDR3aa: CASRLGPRGSGGYEQYF
v_gene: TRBV30; j_gene: TRBJ1-6; CDR3aa: CAWRRGGNSPLHF
v_gene: TRBV6-5; j_gene: TRBJ2-5; CDR3aa: CASTRSIQFQETQYF
v_gene: TRBV29-1; j_gene: TRBJ2-5; CDR3aa: CSVEDRRAQYF